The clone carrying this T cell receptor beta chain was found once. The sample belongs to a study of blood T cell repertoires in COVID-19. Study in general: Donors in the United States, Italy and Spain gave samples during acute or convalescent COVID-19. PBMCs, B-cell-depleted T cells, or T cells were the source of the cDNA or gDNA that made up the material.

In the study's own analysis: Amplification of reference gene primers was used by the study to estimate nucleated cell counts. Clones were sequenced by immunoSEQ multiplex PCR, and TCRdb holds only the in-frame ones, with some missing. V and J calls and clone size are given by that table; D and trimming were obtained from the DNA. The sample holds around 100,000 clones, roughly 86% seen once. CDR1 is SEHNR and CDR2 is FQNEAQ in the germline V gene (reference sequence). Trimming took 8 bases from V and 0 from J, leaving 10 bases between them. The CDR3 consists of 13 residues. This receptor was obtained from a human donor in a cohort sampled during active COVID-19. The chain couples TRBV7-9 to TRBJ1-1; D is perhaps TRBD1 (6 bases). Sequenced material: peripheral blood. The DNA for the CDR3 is TGTGCCAGCTTCCAGGGGCTGAACACTGAAGCTTTCTTT. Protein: CASFQGLNTEAFF.